A single sample is the source of the 25 T cell receptor beta chains below, sequenced in a study of OX40 agonist ivuxolimab in advanced cancers. The method was immunoSEQ multiplex PCR; TCRdb's version includes in-frame clones alone and lacks a portion of them. Of 28,000 or so clones in the sample, 80% were seen once. The sample was CD4+ or CD8+ T cells sorted from blood, taken in a trial of the OX40 agonist ivuxolimab. Every receptor here comes from an adult with an advanced solid tumor such as melanoma, head and neck, liver or kidney cancer.

V usage is TRBV7-3 and J usage is TRBJ2-3; D uncertain. Germline CDR1 reads SGHTA; CDR2 reads FQGTGA. There are 16 residues in the CDR3. V was pared by 2 bases and J by 3 bases, with 15 bases between. This CDR3 reads CASSLLGYQRTDTQYF. The CDR3 nucleotides read TGTGCCAGCAGCTTATTGGGCTACCAAAGAACAGATACGCAGTATTTT. Full variable domain (missing parts from reference TRBV7-3 and TRBJ2-3): GAGVSQTPSNKVTEKGKYVELRCDPISGHTALYWYRQSLGQGPEFLIYFQGTGAADDSGLPNDRFFAVRPEGSVSTLKIQRTERGDSAVYLCASSLLGYQRTDTQYFGPGTRLTVL.

The rearrangement joins TRBV19 to TRBJ1-1; the match to TRBD1 covers 7 bases. Germline trimming cut 1 base from V and 0 bases from J; bases unmatched to any gene: 2. Germline CDR1 is LNHDA and CDR2 is SQIVND (reference sequence). The CDR3 loop spans 15 amino acids. The CDR3: CASSIGRGMNTEAFF. The CDR3 nucleotides are TGTGCCAGTAGTATAGGCAGGGGGATGAACACTGAAGCTTTCTTT.

There are a few counts of this clone. The rearrangement joins TRBV2 to TRBJ2-7, with no clear D. V was trimmed by 2 bases and J by 3 bases, leaving 11 bases between them. The length of the CDR3 is 14 residues. The germline gives CDR1 SNHLY, CDR2 FYNNEI. The CDR3 here is CASSEIPDRYEQYF. In DNA form, the CDR3 reads TGTGCCAGCAGTGAAATTCCCGACCGCTACGAGCAGTACTTC.

V is TRBV6-5 and J is TRBJ2-3; D unresolved. The CDR3 totals 14 residues. Germline CDR1 and CDR2: MNHEY and SVGAGI. V lost 2 bases, J lost 0 bases, and 6 bases lay in between. CDR3 bases: TGTGCCAGCAGTTACGGAATTAGCACAGATACGCAGTATTTT. Its protein is CASSYGISTDTQYF.

The CDR3 region is CASSYPGAGTVEAFF. The CDR3 nucleotides are TGTGCCAGCAGTTACCCGGGCGCCGGGACAGTGGAAGCTTTCTTT. This chain joins TRBV6-5 and TRBJ1-1; 7 positions agree with TRBD1. V gave up 2 bases and J gave up 8 bases; unmatched junction bases: 11. The CDR3 sequence is 15 residues long. Germline lookup yields CDR1 MNHEY and CDR2 SVGAGI.

V and J are TRBV7-3 and TRBJ1-2; the D gene is possibly TRBD1 (5 bases). The CDR3 has 12 amino acids. Trimming left V 8 bases short and J 6 bases short, with 13 bases between. Per germline, CDR1 SGHTA and CDR2 FQGTGA. CDR3 in DNA: TGTGCCAGCCGAGGGGCCGAGGATGGCTACACCTTC. Translation: CASRGAEDGYTF.

V is TRBV7-9 and J is TRBJ2-3; D is uncertain. Germline CDR1 reads SEHNR; CDR2 reads FQNEAQ (reference sequence). Trimming took off 5 bases at V and 5 bases at J, with 8 bases between the two ends. This CDR3 region has 12 residues. The CDR3 region has the DNA TGTGCCAGCAGCGCTACGGGAGATACGCAGTATTTT. This sequence encodes CASSATGDTQYF.

The sample holds one count of this clone. The J gene is TRBJ2-5, the V gene TRBV5-7, with TRBD2 identical over 8 bases. TRBV5-7 carries the ORF label, with uncertain function. CDR3 length equals 14 residues. V gave up 6 bases and J gave up 2 bases; unmatched junction bases: 6. CDR3 in amino acids: CASIPGGIQETQYF. CDR3 in DNA: TGTGCCAGCATTCCGGGGGGGATACAAGAGACCCAGTACTTC.

This clone showed up just once. The chain uses TRBV7-8 and TRBJ1-1; D call uncertain. CDR1 and CDR2 from the germline V gene are SGHVS and FQNEAQ. This CDR3 is built from 16 residues. V was clipped by 1 base and J by 1 base, with 13 bases between them. The CDR3 sequence: CASSLEWNVRNTEAFF. DNA of the CDR3: TGTGCCAGCAGCTTAGAGTGGAACGTACGGAACACTGAAGCTTTCTTT. Full variable domain (remainder filled in from reference TRBV7-8 and TRBJ1-1): GAGVSQSPRYKVAKRGQDVALRCDPISGHVSLFWYQQALGQGPEFLTYFQNEAQLDKSGLPSDRFFAERPEGSVSTLKIQRTQQEDSAVYLCASSLEWNVRNTEAFFGQGTRLTVV.

The chain links TRBV7-2 to TRBJ2-7; D gene unclear. Germline V gene sequence: CDR1 SGHTA, CDR2 FQGNSA. Between the trimmed V and J ends, which lost 3 bases and 0 bases, there was a span of 0 bases. This CDR3 has 11 amino acids. DNA for the CDR3: TGTGCCAGCAGCTTCTCCTACGAGCAGTACTTC. This sequence encodes CASSFSYEQYF.

J is TRBJ1-2 and V is TRBV7-9, with a weak D call TRBD1 (5 bases). V lost 1 base and J lost 14, with 17 bases in between. Germline V gene data show CDR1 as SEHNR and CDR2 as FQNEAQ (reference sequence). CDR3 length: 13 residues. The CDR3 reads CASSLDRQGIRTF. The CDR3 DNA reads as TGTGCCAGCAGCTTAGACCGCCAGGGCATTAGAACCTTC.

The rearrangement uses TRBV4-3 and TRBJ1-4; tentative D call: TRBD1 (5 bases). Germline loops: CDR1 LGHNA, CDR2 YSLEER. The germline V and J ends were trimmed by 3 bases and 8 bases, with 16 bases remaining between them. CDR3 length: 15 amino acids. Written as DNA, the CDR3 is TGCGCCAGCAGCCACAGAAGAGGGGAGGGAGAAAAACTGTTTTTT. Protein sequence: CASSHRRGEGEKLFF.

This clone was observed once. The chain joins TRBV13 to TRBJ1-1; D is unresolved. CDR3 length: 17 amino acids. CDR1 is PRHDT and CDR2 is FYEKMQ in the germline V gene (reference sequence). V was cut by 3 bases and J by 2 bases, with 19 bases left in between. The CDR3 sequence: CASSFPHSEAPNTEAFF. Written as DNA, the CDR3 is TGTGCCAGCAGCTTCCCCCACAGTGAGGCACCCAACACTGAAGCTTTCTTT. Together with reference TRBV13 and TRBJ1-1, the CDR3 gives the full variable domain: AAGVIQSPRHLIKEKRETATLKCYPIPRHDTVYWYQQGPGQDPQFLISFYEKMQSDKGSIPDRFSAQQFSDYHSELNMSSLELGDSALYFCASSFPHSEAPNTEAFFGQGTRLTVV.

The chain has TRBV29-1 and TRBJ1-2; TRBD1 might be the D (6 bases). Trimming stripped 5 bases from V and 6 bases from J, with 22 bases between. Germline lookup yields CDR1 SQVTM and CDR2 ANQGSEA. There are 15 residues in the CDR3. The CDR3 DNA follows: TGCAGCGTTCAGCGGGGGGCTGGTCCCCTCCATGGCTACACCTTC. Translating gives CSVQRGAGPLHGYTF.

The chain carries TRBV19 and TRBJ1-1; perhaps TRBD1 as D (6 bases). Looked up from germline, CDR1 is LNHDA and CDR2 is SQIVND (reference sequence). The length of the CDR3 is 15 residues. V was cut by 5 bases and J by 1 base, with 14 bases left in between. CDR3: CASSAWDTRNTEAFF. The CDR3 nucleotides are TGTGCCAGTAGTGCCTGGGACACTCGGAACACTGAAGCTTTCTTT.

V usage is TRBV6-7 and J usage is TRBJ2-7; 8 bases align to TRBD1. TRBV6-7 is marked as an open reading frame, function uncertain. Trimming cost V 0 bases and J 1 base; bases outside gene matches: 5. The length of the CDR3 is 16 residues. The CDR3 nucleotides read TGTGCCAGCAGTTACTCGGCCCGGGACAGGTCCTACGAGCAGTACTTC. The encoded protein is CASSYSARDRSYEQYF.

This clone is judged medium-sized. V usage is TRBV2 and J usage is TRBJ2-2, with D hard to call. The CDR3 has 12 amino acids. Between the trimmed V and J ends, which lost 6 bases and 4 bases, there was a span of 6 bases. The germline V gene encodes CDR1 SNHLY and CDR2 FYNNEI. CDR3 loop: CASRAVTGELFF. Here the CDR3 DNA reads TGTGCCAGCAGGGCCGTCACCGGGGAGCTGTTTTTT.

The J gene is TRBJ2-7, the V gene TRBV27; 9 bases are a match to TRBD1. Germline CDR1 and CDR2: MNHEY and SMNVEV (reference sequence). The CDR3 length is 17 residues. The junction had 14 bases not matched to a gene; V was cut back by 4 bases and J by 4 bases. CDR3 in DNA: TGTGCCAGCAGTTCCCCATCCGGGACAGGGAGACGGTACGAGCAGTACTTC. This codes for CASSSPSGTGRRYEQYF.

The rearrangement uses TRBV6-4 and TRBJ2-3, with 10 positions matching TRBD2. Per the germline V gene, CDR1 is MRHNA and CDR2 is SNTAGT. The CDR3 has 19 residues. The J segment lost 1 base and the V segment lost 5 bases, leaving 15 bases of the junction unmatched. CDR3 DNA sequence: TGTGCCAGCAGTCCCACTAGCGGGGAGGACTTGATCGGCACAGATACGCAGTATTTT. The encoded protein is CASSPTSGEDLIGTDTQYF.

The chain employs TRBV7-6 and TRBJ2-1; 12 positions agree with TRBD2. With 1 base clipped from V and 9 bases from J, the junction kept 7 bases outside the gene matches. The length of the CDR3 is 16 residues. CDR1 and CDR2 from the germline V gene are SGHVS and FNYEAQ. This CDR3 is CASSLGPSGGAGEQFF. CDR3 in DNA: TGTGCCAGCAGCTTAGGGCCTAGCGGGGGGGCGGGTGAGCAGTTCTTC.

The chain uses TRBV5-8 and TRBJ2-7, with 9 bases identical to TRBD1. V lost 6 bases and J lost 5; bases outside the gene matches: 12. Germline lookup yields CDR1 SGHTS and CDR2 YDEGEE. The CDR3 is 15 residues long. In nucleotides, the CDR3 is TGTGCCAGCACCTCTTGGGACAGGGCGTTTAACGAGCAGTACTTC. Amino acids: CASTSWDRAFNEQYF.

This chain uses TRBV4-1 with TRBJ2-7; 10 bases fit TRBD1. There are 15 residues in the CDR3. V dropped 2 bases and J dropped 2; count of bases not matched to a gene: 3. CDR1 MGHRA and CDR2 YSYEKL come from the germline V gene. The CDR3 reads CASSQPGQGTYEQYF. DNA for the CDR3: TGCGCCAGCAGCCAACCGGGACAGGGGACCTACGAGCAGTACTTC.

The V gene is TRBV6-5, the J gene TRBJ2-1, with D perhaps TRBD1 or TRBD2 (5 bases each). With 0 bases removed from V and 10 bases from J, the gap between germline ends came to 7 bases. In germline, CDR1 is MNHEY, CDR2 SVGAGI. There are 12 residues in the CDR3. Here the CDR3 reads CASSYSRGEQFF. The CDR3 DNA is TGTGCCAGCAGTTACTCGAGGGGAGAGCAGTTCTTC.

This clone showed up just once. The chain links TRBV6-1 to TRBJ1-1, with D hard to call. The CDR3 spans 10 residues. The V end was cut by 7 bases, the J end by 11 bases, with 11 bases between. The germline V gene has CDR1 MNHNS and CDR2 SASEGT. CDR3 DNA sequence: TGTGCCAGCACCCCTCAGAGCGCTTTCTTT. It specifies CASTPQSAFF.

The table lists this clone with a few counts. The chain carries TRBV29-1 and TRBJ2-7; the D gene is possibly TRBD2 (5 bases). Germline V gene sequence: CDR1 SQVTM, CDR2 ANQGSEA. Between the trimmed V and J ends, which lost 4 bases and 4 bases, there was a span of 8 bases. CDR3 length: 11 residues. The CDR3 region has the DNA TGCAGCGTTGCCCGGGATTACGAGCAGTACTTC. This gives the protein CSVARDYEQYF.